In its sample, the clone carrying this T cell receptor beta chain was seen many times. Its cognate antigen is unknown. Time point in this sample: sample taken at primary tumor resection. Material for sequencing was whole RNA from tumor, nontumor lung or frozen PBMC, left unsorted. A single record per CDR3 protein comes from TCRdb applying MiXCR to the 5' RACE reads. The sample lists some 80,000 distinct CDR3 sequences; roughly 8% were seen once. The data were taken from a study of spatial heterogeneity in lung cancer. Study-wide points: At resection, ubiquitous expanded tumor TCRs appeared in blood more than at follow-up.

CDR3 length equals 14 residues. Trimming removed 4 bases at V and 10 bases at J, with 15 bases between. Germline V lookup: CDR1 SGHKS, CDR2 YYEKEE (reference sequence). Sequenced material: PBMCs, taken at surgery. V and J are TRBV5-5 and TRBJ1-6; TRBD1 is a possible D gene (6 bases). The origin of this receptor is a male donor with early-stage non-small cell lung cancer. This CDR3 is CASSPRRGESPLHF. The DNA of the CDR3 is TGTGCCAGCAGCCCCCGCAGGGGCGAATCACCCCTCCACTTT.